This T cell receptor beta chain was recorded in a study of blood T cell repertoires in COVID-19. Study-level background: Some COVID-19 samples were acute and others convalescent; all came from the United States, Italy and Spain. Nucleic acid was either cDNA or gDNA, and it came from T cells, B-cell-depleted T cells, or PBMCs.

The V end lost 5 bases, the J end lost 3 bases, and 11 bases lay between the germline ends. The CDR3 length is 13 residues. Germline V gene sequence: CDR1 SGDLS, CDR2 YYNGEE. Libraries were prepared by immunoSEQ multiplex PCR; TCRdb keeps only in-frame clonotypes and omits some of them. This table has about 210,000 clones, almost 85% appearing once. This rearrangement joins TRBV9 to TRBJ1-1, with TRBD1 as a possible D gene (5 bases). The source material was peripheral blood. This receptor was obtained from a woman aged 45-65 years with active or convalescent COVID-19. CDR3 residues: CASSLGGDTEAFF. The DNA of the CDR3 is TGTGCCAGCAGTTTAGGAGGGGACACTGAAGCTTTCTTT.